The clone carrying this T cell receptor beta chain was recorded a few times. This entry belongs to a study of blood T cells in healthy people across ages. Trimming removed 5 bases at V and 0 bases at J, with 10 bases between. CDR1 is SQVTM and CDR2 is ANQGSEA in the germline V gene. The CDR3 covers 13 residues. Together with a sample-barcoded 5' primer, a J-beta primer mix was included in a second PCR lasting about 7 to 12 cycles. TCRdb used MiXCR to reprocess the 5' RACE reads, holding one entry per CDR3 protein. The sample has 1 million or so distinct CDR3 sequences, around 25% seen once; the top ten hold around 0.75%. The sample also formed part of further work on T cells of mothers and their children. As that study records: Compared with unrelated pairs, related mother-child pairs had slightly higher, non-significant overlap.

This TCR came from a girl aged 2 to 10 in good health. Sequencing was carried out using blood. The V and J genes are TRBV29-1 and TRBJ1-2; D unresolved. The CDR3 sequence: CSVREEANYGYTF. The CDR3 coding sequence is TGCAGCGTTAGGGAAGAAGCTAACTATGGCTACACCTTC.